This T cell receptor beta chain was recorded in a study of blood T cell repertoires in COVID-19. Note on this clone: This specimen includes other DNA sequences encoding the same CDR3.

The repertoire was sequenced with immunoSEQ multiplex PCR; TCRdb's copy has only in-frame clones and lacks some. This sample yields a few hundred thousand clones, of which roughly 84% are seen a single time; 6.8% belongs to the top ten. The receptor comes from a woman in her 40s who had recovered from COVID-19. Sequenced sample: PBMCs or T cells enriched from blood (not recorded which).

The CDR3 is CASSQGRGGQPQHF. CDR3 sequence (DNA): TGTGCCAGCAGCCAAGGGAGGGGTGGTCAGCCCCAGCATTTT. The chain recombines TRBV3-1 (or the pseudogene TRBV3-2) with TRBJ1-5, with D possibly TRBD1 on 5 matching bases. V was clipped by 1 base and J by 6 bases, with 10 bases between them. The CDR3 sequence is 14 residues long. Per the germline V gene, CDR1 is LGHDT and CDR2 is YNNKEL (reference sequence).